The following is a T cell receptor (beta chain) sequence with its context. The data are from a study of OX40 agonist ivuxolimab in advanced cancers. Baseline was the first blood sampling point, followed by cycle 4 day 1 and cycle 7 day 1. V lost 11 bases and J lost 5, with 12 bases in between. This CDR3 is 11 amino acids long. Libraries were prepared by immunoSEQ multiplex PCR; TCRdb keeps only in-frame clonotypes and omits some of them. The profile shows over 15,000 clones, roughly 82% of them singletons. This TCR came from an adult with an advanced solid tumor such as melanoma, head and neck, liver or kidney cancer. The sequenced sample was CD4+ or CD8+ T cells sorted from blood, obtained in a trial of the OX40 agonist ivuxolimab. V gene TRBV23-1 combines with J gene TRBJ1-1; D is unclear. TRBV23-1 is reported as an ORF; its role is uncertain. CDR3 sequence reads: CAGPGRTEAFF. CDR3 sequence (DNA): TGCGCCGGCCCTGGTAGGACTGAAGCTTTCTTT.